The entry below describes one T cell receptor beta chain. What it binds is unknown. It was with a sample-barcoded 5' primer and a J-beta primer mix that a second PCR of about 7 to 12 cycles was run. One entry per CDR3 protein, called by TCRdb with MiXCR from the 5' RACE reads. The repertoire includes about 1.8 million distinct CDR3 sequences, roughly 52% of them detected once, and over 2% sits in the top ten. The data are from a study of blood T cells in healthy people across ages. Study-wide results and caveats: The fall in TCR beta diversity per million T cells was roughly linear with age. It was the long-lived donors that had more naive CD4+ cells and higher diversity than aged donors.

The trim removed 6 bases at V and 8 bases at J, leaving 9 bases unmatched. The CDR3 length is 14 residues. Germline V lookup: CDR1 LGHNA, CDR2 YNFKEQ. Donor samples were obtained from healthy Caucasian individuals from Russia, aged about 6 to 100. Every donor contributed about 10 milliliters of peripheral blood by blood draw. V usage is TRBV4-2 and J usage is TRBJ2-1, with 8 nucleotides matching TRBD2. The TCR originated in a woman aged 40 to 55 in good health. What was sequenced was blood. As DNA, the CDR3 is TGTGCCAGCAGGCCCGCGACTAGCGTCGATGAGCAGTTCTTC. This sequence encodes CASRPATSVDEQFF.